The clone carrying this T cell receptor (beta chain) was recorded at least ten times. Its antigen is unknown. The data were taken from a study of read filtering for tumor transcriptome and immune sequencing. Across the study: Mean patient age was about 66 years, range about 45 to 85; around 17 male, 14 female. Revised staging placed eight or nine patients in R-ISS I, about 17 in II, 7 in III. General study results and limits: The CD138-negative fraction was mixed bone marrow immune cells, not pure T cells.

CDR3 length equals 12 residues. Per the germline V gene, CDR1 is SQVTM and CDR2 is ANQGSEA. The ends were cut back, 4 bases at V and 1 base at J, with 8 bases in the middle. The library was built from 400 ng RNA with molecular barcoded adaptors for alpha/delta and beta/gamma chains. MiXCR was run by TCRdb on the reads, yielding one entry per CDR3 protein. The sample contains about 86,000 distinct CDR3 sequences, approximately 13% of which appear only once. At the time of active disease, bone marrow was collected from every patient. This chain links TRBV29-1 with TRBJ2-7; the D gene is possibly TRBD1 (5 bases). The TCR comes from a donor aged 40 or over with multiple myeloma. Sequences were obtained from a population of CD138-negative cells sorted from bone marrow. Here the CDR3 DNA reads TGCAGCGTTGCGGACAATTCCTACGAGCAGTACTTC. Protein sequence: CSVADNSYEQYF.